This T cell receptor beta chain was profiled in a study of early T cells in non-severe SARS-CoV-2 infection. This clonotype was picked up many times. Its antigen is as yet unknown. The study, taken as a whole, reports: Anti-spike CD8 responses were favored by VDJdb matching, which missed private and CD4 specificities.

Researchers attached unique molecular identifiers to individual cDNA molecules. TCRdb processed the 5' RACE reads anew with MiXCR; each CDR3 protein has one entry. The sample has 20,000 to 25,000 distinct CDR3 sequences, more than 4.5% seen once. CDR3 length: 14 amino acids. Germline V lookup: CDR1 MNHEY, CDR2 SVGEGT. V lost 4 bases to trimming and J lost 5 bases, with 12 bases between them. The chain couples TRBV6-2 or TRBV6-3 to TRBJ1-5; possible D gene TRBD1, 6 bases. Material for sequencing was whole blood. The receptor's source is an adult who was a healthcare worker with PCR-confirmed SARS-CoV-2 infection or an uninfected control (not recorded which). CDR3 amino acids: CASSSQGFYQPQHF. The CDR3 bases are TGTGCCAGCAGTTCCCAGGGGTTCTATCAGCCCCAGCATTTT.